The 8 T cell receptor beta chains below come from one sample, sequenced in a study of T cell responses to AZD1222 COVID-19 vaccine. The table came from immunoSEQ multiplex PCR; TCRdb's copy has only in-frame clones and leaves some out. The sample records more than 140,000 clones, approximately 89% being singletons. The sequencing used peripheral blood, collected on day 0 of AZD1222 vaccination. The receptor set was obtained from an adult in good health.

The chain couples TRBV6-5 to TRBJ2-3; TRBD1 is a possible D gene (5 bases). This CDR3 is built from 15 residues. The germline V gene has CDR1 MNHEY and CDR2 SVGAGI. V dropped 5 bases and J dropped 4 bases, with 16 bases sitting between them. CDR3 amino acids: CASSIRTTTADTQYF. The CDR3 bases are TGTGCCAGCAGTATACGGACAACTACCGCAGATACGCAGTATTTT.

This chain uses TRBV6-2 or TRBV6-3 with TRBJ2-5, with 7 bases identical to TRBD2. Germline values: CDR1 MNHEY, CDR2 SVGEGT. J lost 2 bases, V lost 3 bases, and 9 bases had no gene match. This CDR3 spans 16 amino acids. Written as DNA, the CDR3 is TGTGCCAGCAGTTATTGGGGGGAGGGGTATCAAGAGACCCAGTACTTC. It encodes CASSYWGEGYQETQYF.

The chain recombines TRBV11-1 with TRBJ2-2, with 10 bases fitting TRBD2. J gave up 3 bases and V 5 bases, and 6 bases lay outside the gene matches. CDR3 length: 16 residues. Germline V gene data show CDR1 as SGHAT and CDR2 as FQDESV (reference sequence). CDR3 sequence reads: CASSLSGRADTGELFF. The DNA for the CDR3 is TGTGCCAGCAGCCTAAGCGGGAGGGCCGACACCGGGGAGCTGTTTTTT.

The chain is built from TRBV6-2 or TRBV6-3 and TRBJ2-5; D may be TRBD1 (6 bases). CDR3 length equals 15 residues. Germline values: CDR1 MNHEY, CDR2 SVGEGT. Trimming stripped 6 bases from V and 2 bases from J, with 16 bases between. The CDR3 region is CASSTLRDTQETQYF. CDR3 nucleotide sequence: TGTGCCAGCAGCACCCTCCGGGACACGCAAGAGACCCAGTACTTC.

The chain recombines TRBV3-1 (or the pseudogene TRBV3-2) with TRBJ1-2, with a weak D call TRBD1 (6 bases). The CDR3 loop spans 15 amino acids. Germline V lookup: CDR1 LGHDT, CDR2 YNNKEL (reference sequence). Trimming left V 4 bases short and J 0 bases short, with 12 bases between. In DNA, the CDR3 is TGTGCCAGCAGCCCCCAGGGGATACCTAACTATGGCTACACCTTC. Its translation: CASSPQGIPNYGYTF.

The chain carries TRBV6-2 or TRBV6-3 and TRBJ2-7; TRBD1 matches 9 bases. Germline CDR1 and CDR2: MNHEY and SVGEGT. Trimming took 5 bases from V and 2 from J; bases not matched to a gene: 7. The CDR3 loop spans 15 amino acids. The CDR3 reads CASSGAGTGPYEQYF. In nucleotides, the CDR3 is TGTGCCAGCAGTGGGGCAGGGACAGGGCCCTACGAGCAGTACTTC.

The chain links TRBV7-3 to TRBJ2-2; 9 nucleotides agree with TRBD1. The CDR3 is made up of 15 amino acids. Germline V lookup: CDR1 SGHTA, CDR2 FQGTGA. Trimming removed 4 bases from V and 1 base from J; junction bases left unmatched: 1. The CDR3 DNA sequence: TGTGCCAGCAGCTCGGGACAGGGGAACACCGGGGAGCTGTTTTTT. Protein product: CASSSGQGNTGELFF.

The chain joins TRBV14 to TRBJ2-7; the match to TRBD1 covers 7 bases. The CDR3 has 14 residues. Germline CDR1 and CDR2: SGHDN and FVKESK. Unmatched junction bases numbered 3, after V lost 0 bases and J lost 4 bases. CDR3 DNA sequence: TGTGCCAGCAGCCAAGAACAGGGGATTTACGAGCAGTACTTC. It codes for CASSQEQGIYEQYF.